Listed below are T cell receptor beta chains from one sample, sequenced in a study of blood T cells in healthy people across ages. TCRdb recomputed calls from the 5' RACE reads with MiXCR, one row per CDR3 protein. The profile covers about 680,000 distinct CDR3 sequences, with around half appearing a single time and 30% to 35% taken by the ten largest. Sample: blood. These receptors all come from a woman in her sixties or seventies in good health. Both conserved end residues are part of each CDR3. Each record gives: J gene, clone size, V gene, D gene, CDR3 protein, CDR3 DNA. D genes are given only for firm matches. Part of the rows lack a size; the others show once, few, many or a class for expanded clones.

J: TRBJ2-5
size: few
V: TRBV20-1
D: TRBD2
CDR3: CSARTSGLYQETQYF
DNA: TGCAGTGCTCGGACTAGCGGCCTCTACCAAGAGACCCAGTACTTC

J: TRBJ2-5
size: .
V: TRBV3-1
D: .
CDR3: CASSQEGRARETQYF
DNA: TGTGCCAGCAGCCAAGAGGGCCGGGCTCGGGAGACCCAGTACTTC

J: TRBJ2-7
size: few
V: TRBV7-2
D: .
CDR3: CASSPRDGPYEQYF
DNA: TGTGCCAGCAGCCCCCGGGACGGACCCTACGAGCAGTACTTC

J: TRBJ2-7
size: .
V: TRBV4-3
D: .
CDR3: CASSQARGVYEQYF
DNA: TGCGCCAGCAGCCAGGCGAGGGGGGTCTACGAGCAGTACTTC

J: TRBJ2-5
size: few
V: TRBV24-1
D: TRBD2
CDR3: CATSGLAGGPKETQYF
DNA: TGTGCCACCAGTGGCCTAGCGGGAGGGCCGAAGGAGACCCAGTACTTC

J: TRBJ2-7
size: .
V: TRBV6-2/TRBV6-3
D: TRBD1
CDR3: CASRAATGGPYEQYF
DNA: TGTGCCAGCAGGGCCGCTACAGGGGGCCCCTACGAGCAGTACTTC

J: TRBJ2-6
size: .
V: TRBV6-6
D: .
CDR3: CASSYPGLAGANVLTF
DNA: TGTGCCAGCAGTTACCCCGGACTGGCTGGGGCCAACGTCCTGACTTTC

J: TRBJ2-7
size: few
V: TRBV25-1
D: TRBD2
CDR3: CASRSAGSYEQYF
DNA: TGTGCCAGCAGATCAGCGGGATCCTACGAGCAGTACTTC

J: TRBJ2-1
size: .
V: TRBV7-3
D: TRBD2
CDR3: CASSFGGAGSYNEQFF
DNA: TGTGCTAGCAGCTTCGGGGGAGCGGGATCCTACAATGAGCAGTTCTTC

J: TRBJ2-5
size: .
V: TRBV6-2/TRBV6-3
D: TRBD2
CDR3: CTSRDSGRSTGTQYF
DNA: TGTACCAGCCGGGACAGCGGGAGGTCCACGGGGACCCAGTACTTC

J: TRBJ2-3
size: .
V: TRBV5-1
D: .
CDR3: CASSYASASTDTQYF
DNA: TGCGCCAGCAGCTATGCTAGCGCTAGCACAGATACGCAGTATTTT

J: TRBJ2-1
size: once
V: TRBV7-2
D: .
CDR3: CASSLIPWTESYNEQFF
DNA: TGTGCCAGCAGCTTAATCCCCTGGACGGAGAGTTACAATGAGCAGTTCTTC

J: TRBJ2-7
size: .
V: TRBV6-2/TRBV6-3
D: .
CDR3: CASASPLYEQYF
DNA: TGTGCCAGCGCTAGTCCTCTCTACGAGCAGTACTTC

J: TRBJ1-1
size: .
V: TRBV20-1
D: TRBD1
CDR3: CSASWTGMNTEAFF
DNA: TGCAGTGCTTCCTGGACAGGGATGAACACTGAAGCTTTCTTT

J: TRBJ1-1
size: .
V: TRBV27
D: .
CDR3: CASSFVANTEAFF
DNA: TGTGCCAGCAGTTTTGTAGCGAACACTGAAGCTTTCTTT

J: TRBJ2-4
size: once
V: TRBV3-1
D: .
CDR3: CASSQGVVAKNIQYF
DNA: TGTGCCAGCAGCCAAGGAGTTGTAGCCAAAAACATTCAGTACTTC

J: TRBJ2-7
size: .
V: TRBV28
D: .
CDR3: CASSIFGTGSYEQYF
DNA: TGTGCCAGCAGTATCTTCGGGACGGGCTCCTACGAGCAGTACTTC

J: TRBJ2-1
size: .
V: TRBV20-1
D: .
CDR3: CSTHSFSYNEQFF
DNA: TGCAGTACTCATAGCTTCTCCTACAATGAGCAGTTCTTC

J: TRBJ2-3
size: few
V: TRBV2
D: .
CDR3: CASSYRAGTDTQYF
DNA: TGTGCCAGCAGCTACAGGGCGGGTACAGATACGCAGTATTTT

J: TRBJ2-7
size: .
V: TRBV6-1
D: .
CDR3: CASSTSGSGSEQYF
DNA: TGTGCCAGCAGCACCTCAGGGTCGGGGTCCGAGCAGTACTTC

J: TRBJ2-3
size: .
V: TRBV20-1
D: .
CDR3: CSARDFRQYTDTQYF
DNA: TGCAGTGCTAGAGATTTTCGGCAGTACACAGATACGCAGTATTTT

J: TRBJ2-1
size: .
V: TRBV7-2
D: .
CDR3: CASSAGQRNEQFF
DNA: TGTGCCAGCAGCGCGGGACAGCGCAATGAGCAGTTCTTC

J: TRBJ1-2
size: few
V: TRBV30
D: .
CDR3: CAWSRQSYGYTF
DNA: TGTGCCTGGAGTCGGCAGAGCTATGGCTACACCTTC

J: TRBJ2-7
size: .
V: TRBV6-6
D: .
CDR3: CASSSTSYHEQYF
DNA: TGTGCCAGCAGTTCAACTAGTTACCACGAGCAGTACTTC

J: TRBJ1-2
size: .
V: TRBV20-1
D: .
CDR3: CTPWTFQDYGYTF
DNA: TGCACTCCTTGGACCTTCCAGGACTATGGCTACACCTTC

J: TRBJ1-1
size: .
V: TRBV29-1
D: TRBD1
CDR3: CSVGGYRDSLLNTEAFF
DNA: TGCAGCGTTGGGGGCTACCGGGACAGTCTATTGAACACTGAAGCTTTCTTT

J: TRBJ1-4
size: .
V: TRBV5-1
D: .
CDR3: CASSTSGTNNEKLFF
DNA: TGCGCCAGCAGCACCTCCGGGACTAATAATGAAAAACTGTTTTTT

J: TRBJ2-7
size: .
V: TRBV4-2
D: TRBD2
CDR3: CASSQDRRREGQGEQYF
DNA: TGTGCCAGCAGCCAAGATCGTCGGCGGGAGGGCCAAGGCGAGCAGTACTTC

J: TRBJ2-5
size: .
V: TRBV27
D: .
CDR3: CASSSPSQGVGFQYF
DNA: TGTGCCAGCAGTTCCCCATCCCAGGGTGTTGGGTTTCAGTACTTC

J: TRBJ2-5
size: .
V: TRBV24-1
D: .
CDR3: CATSSSSNEQYF
DNA: TGTGCCACCAGTAGCAGTTCCAATGAGCAGTACTTC

J: TRBJ1-2
size: .
V: TRBV5-1
D: .
CDR3: CASSLFTGDGYTF
DNA: TGCGCCAGCAGCTTGTTTACGGGGGATGGCTACACCTTC

J: TRBJ2-5
size: few
V: TRBV7-9
D: .
CDR3: CASMDGETQYF
DNA: TGTGCCAGCATGGATGGGGAGACCCAGTACTTC

J: TRBJ2-3
size: .
V: TRBV7-9
D: TRBD2
CDR3: CASSPPPGASGRRDTQYF
DNA: TGTGCCAGCAGCCCGCCCCCCGGGGCTAGCGGGAGAAGGGATACGCAGTATTTT

J: TRBJ2-5
size: .
V: TRBV27
D: .
CDR3: CASSLAGVGNEQYF
DNA: TGTGCCAGCAGTTTAGCCGGCGTCGGCAATGAGCAGTACTTC

J: TRBJ1-1
size: .
V: TRBV29-1
D: .
CDR3: CSVWPGTANMNTEAFF
DNA: TGCAGCGTTTGGCCCGGGACGGCGAACATGAACACTGAAGCTTTCTTT

J: TRBJ1-1
size: few
V: TRBV7-2
D: TRBD1
CDR3: CASSLYRGGTEAFF
DNA: TGTGCCAGCAGCTTATACAGGGGAGGCACTGAAGCTTTCTTT

J: TRBJ2-3
size: few
V: TRBV10-3
D: .
CDR3: CAMTGSSTDTQYF
DNA: TGTGCCATGACTGGATCTAGCACAGATACGCAGTATTTT

J: TRBJ1-2
size: few
V: TRBV7-2
D: .
CDR3: CASSPRPSDGYTF
DNA: TGTGCCAGCAGCCCGCGCCCCTCGGACGGCTACACCTTC

J: TRBJ2-1
size: .
V: TRBV5-6
D: .
CDR3: CASTPNNPYNEQFF
DNA: TGTGCCAGCACCCCCAATAACCCTTACAATGAGCAGTTCTTC

J: TRBJ2-7
size: few
V: TRBV7-2
D: TRBD2
CDR3: CASSLGLTAGEQYF
DNA: TGTGCCAGCAGCTTAGGCCTCACAGCGGGGGAGCAGTACTTC

J: TRBJ2-3
size: once
V: TRBV11-2
D: TRBD2
CDR3: CASSIGTSGSWGTDTQYF
DNA: TGTGCCAGCAGCATCGGGACTAGCGGGAGCTGGGGCACAGATACGCAGTATTTT

J: TRBJ2-7
size: few
V: TRBV5-1
D: TRBD1
CDR3: CASSSVQGDGEQYF
DNA: TGCGCCAGCAGCTCCGTACAGGGGGACGGCGAGCAGTACTTC

J: TRBJ2-2
size: .
V: TRBV3-1
D: TRBD2
CDR3: CASRQQIAGAYTGELFF
DNA: TGTGCCAGCAGGCAACAAATAGCGGGAGCCTACACCGGGGAGCTGTTTTTT

J: TRBJ1-2
size: .
V: TRBV29-1
D: TRBD1
CDR3: CSVDGQGPLGGYTF
DNA: TGCAGCGTTGACGGACAGGGCCCTCTTGGTGGCTACACCTTC

J: TRBJ1-2
size: .
V: TRBV28
D: TRBD1
CDR3: CASSTTGGSYGYTF
DNA: TGTGCCAGCAGTACCACAGGGGGCTCCTATGGCTACACCTTC

J: TRBJ2-7
size: .
V: TRBV5-1
D: .
CDR3: CASSLSRVTYEQYF
DNA: TGCGCCAGCAGCTTGAGCAGGGTGACCTACGAGCAGTACTTC

J: TRBJ1-2
size: .
V: TRBV3-1
D: .
CDR3: CASSPTAGDYGYTF
DNA: TGTGCCAGCAGTCCCACCGCAGGAGACTATGGCTACACCTTC

J: TRBJ2-3
size: few
V: TRBV20-1
D: .
CDR3: CSARGPKGPRTDTQYF
DNA: TGCAGTGCTAGAGGCCCTAAAGGGCCTCGCACAGATACGCAGTATTTT

J: TRBJ2-4
size: .
V: TRBV14
D: .
CDR3: CASSQFPRDLFFLAKNIQYF
DNA: TGTGCCAGCAGCCAGTTCCCCCGGGACCTGTTTTTCCTAGCCAAAAACATTCAGTACTTC

J: TRBJ2-3
size: few
V: TRBV10-3
D: TRBD2
CDR3: CAISDVRGDSTDTQYF
DNA: TGTGCCATCAGTGACGTGCGGGGGGATAGCACAGATACGCAGTATTTT

J: TRBJ1-2
size: .
V: TRBV29-1
D: .
CDR3: CSVASNPFYGYTF
DNA: TGCAGCGTTGCCTCTAATCCTTTCTATGGCTACACCTTC

J: TRBJ2-1
size: .
V: TRBV25-1
D: TRBD1
CDR3: CASSEYPNRGQDEQNF
DNA: TGTGCCAGCAGTGAATACCCCAACAGGGGGCAAGACGAGCAGAACTTC

J: TRBJ1-1
size: .
V: TRBV9
D: .
CDR3: CASSVAPGTKNTEAFF
DNA: TGTGCCAGCAGCGTAGCTCCGGGGACCAAGAACACTGAAGCTTTCTTT

J: TRBJ2-1
size: .
V: TRBV18
D: .
CDR3: CASSHEGSSVGEQFF
DNA: TGTGCCAGCTCACACGAGGGGTCAAGCGTGGGTGAGCAGTTCTTC

J: TRBJ2-5
size: .
V: TRBV2
D: TRBD1
CDR3: CASRRDREETQYF
DNA: TGTGCCAGCAGACGGGACAGGGAAGAGACCCAGTACTTC

J: TRBJ1-5
size: .
V: TRBV20-1
D: .
CDR3: CSASGGVSQPQHF
DNA: TGCAGTGCTAGTGGGGGGGTCAGTCAGCCCCAGCATTTT

J: TRBJ2-5
size: few
V: TRBV2
D: .
CDR3: CASSEDLGLYQETQYF
DNA: TGTGCCAGCAGTGAAGATTTAGGACTATACCAAGAGACCCAGTACTTC

J: TRBJ2-7
size: .
V: TRBV27
D: TRBD2
CDR3: CASRPGLVHEQYF
DNA: TGTGCCAGCAGACCGGGACTAGTCCACGAGCAGTACTTC

J: TRBJ1-1
size: .
V: TRBV29-1
D: .
CDR3: CSVEGSWWATENTEAFF
DNA: TGCAGCGTTGAAGGCTCGTGGTGGGCAACCGAGAACACTGAAGCTTTCTTT

J: TRBJ2-7
size: .
V: TRBV12-3/TRBV12-4
D: .
CDR3: CASSSDRDTSYEQYF
DNA: TGTGCCAGCAGTTCCGACCGGGACACGAGCTACGAGCAGTACTTC